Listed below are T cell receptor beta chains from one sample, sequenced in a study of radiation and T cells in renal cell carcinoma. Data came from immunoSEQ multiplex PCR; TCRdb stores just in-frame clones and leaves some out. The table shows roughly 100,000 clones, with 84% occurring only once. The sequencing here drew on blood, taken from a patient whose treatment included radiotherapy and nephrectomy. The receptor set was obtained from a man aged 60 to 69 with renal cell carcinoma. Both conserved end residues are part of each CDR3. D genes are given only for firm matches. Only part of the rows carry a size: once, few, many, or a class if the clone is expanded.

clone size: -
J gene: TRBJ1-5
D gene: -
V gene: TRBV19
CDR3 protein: CASAPGANQPQHF
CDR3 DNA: TGTGCCAGTGCCCCGGGGGCAAATCAGCCCCAGCATTTT

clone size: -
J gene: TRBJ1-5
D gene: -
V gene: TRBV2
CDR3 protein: CASSGTAGGQPQHF
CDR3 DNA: TGTGCCAGCAGTGGGACGGCCGGAGGGCAGCCCCAGCATTTT

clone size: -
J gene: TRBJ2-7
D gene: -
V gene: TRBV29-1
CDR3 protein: CSVEDRDLSEQYF
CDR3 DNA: TGCAGCGTTGAAGATCGTGACCTCAGCGAGCAGTACTTC

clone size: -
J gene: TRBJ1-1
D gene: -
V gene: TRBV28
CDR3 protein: CASSPRRTPEAFF
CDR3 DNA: TGTGCCAGCAGCCCACGTAGGACCCCTGAAGCTTTCTTT

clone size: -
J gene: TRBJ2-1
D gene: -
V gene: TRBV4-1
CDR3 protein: CASSQHEGAVYNEQFF
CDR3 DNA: TGCGCCAGCAGCCAGCACGAAGGGGCGGTTTACAATGAGCAGTTCTTC

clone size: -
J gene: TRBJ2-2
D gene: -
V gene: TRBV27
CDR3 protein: CASSLEFRGYTGELFF
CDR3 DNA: TGTGCCAGCAGTTTAGAATTTAGGGGTTACACCGGGGAGCTGTTTTTT

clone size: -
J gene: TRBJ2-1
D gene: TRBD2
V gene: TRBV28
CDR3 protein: CASSYLLAGRSYNEQFF
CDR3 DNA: TGTGCCAGCAGTTACCTCCTAGCGGGTAGATCCTACAATGAGCAGTTCTTC

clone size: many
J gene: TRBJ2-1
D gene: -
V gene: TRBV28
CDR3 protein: CASRTHRVSDEQFF
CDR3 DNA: TGTGCCAGCAGGACCCATCGGGTTTCGGATGAGCAGTTCTTC

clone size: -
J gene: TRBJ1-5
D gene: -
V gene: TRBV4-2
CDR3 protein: CASSPFNGNVGQPQHF
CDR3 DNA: TGTGCCAGCAGCCCGTTTAATGGGAACGTAGGACAGCCCCAGCATTTT

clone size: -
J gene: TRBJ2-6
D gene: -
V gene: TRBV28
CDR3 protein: CASTQDSPSVLTF
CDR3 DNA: TGTGCCAGCACCCAGGACAGCCCTAGCGTCCTGACTTTC

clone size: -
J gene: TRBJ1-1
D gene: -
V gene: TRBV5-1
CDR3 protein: CASSLGAFIMNTEAFF
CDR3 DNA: TGCGCCAGCAGCTTGGGGGCGTTTATCATGAACACTGAAGCTTTCTTT

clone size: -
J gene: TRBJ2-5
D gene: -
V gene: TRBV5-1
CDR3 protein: CASSWGRAPRETQYF
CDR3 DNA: TGCGCCAGCAGCTGGGGCCGCGCACCTAGAGAGACCCAGTACTTC

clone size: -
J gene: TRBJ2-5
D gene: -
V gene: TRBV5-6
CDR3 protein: CASTRSQGWGETQYF
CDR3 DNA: TGTGCCAGCACCCGCAGCCAGGGGTGGGGAGAGACCCAGTACTTC

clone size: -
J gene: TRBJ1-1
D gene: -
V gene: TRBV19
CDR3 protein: CASSIDFRAYREAFF
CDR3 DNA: TGTGCCAGTAGTATAGATTTTCGGGCGTACAGGGAAGCTTTCTTT

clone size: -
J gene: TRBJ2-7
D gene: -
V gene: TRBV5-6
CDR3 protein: CASSWGSTDPMHYEQYF
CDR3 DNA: TGTGCCAGCAGCTGGGGGTCGACAGATCCGATGCACTACGAGCAGTACTTC

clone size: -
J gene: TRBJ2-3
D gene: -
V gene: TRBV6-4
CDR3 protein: CASRRDTSTDTQYF
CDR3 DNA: TGTGCCAGCAGACGGGACACCTCCACAGATACGCAGTATTTT

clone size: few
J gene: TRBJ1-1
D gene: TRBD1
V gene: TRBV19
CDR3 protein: CASRTTGDTEAFF
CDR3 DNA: TGTGCCAGTAGAACGACAGGGGACACTGAAGCTTTCTTT

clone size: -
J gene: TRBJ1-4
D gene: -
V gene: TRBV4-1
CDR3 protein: CASSHEIGRGSPKLFF
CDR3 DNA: TGCGCCAGCAGCCATGAGATCGGTAGGGGGTCCCCTAAACTGTTTTTT

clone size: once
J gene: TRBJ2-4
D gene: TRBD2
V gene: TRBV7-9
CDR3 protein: CASTPSGRGNIQYF
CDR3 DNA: TGTGCCAGCACCCCGAGCGGGAGGGGAAACATTCAGTACTTC

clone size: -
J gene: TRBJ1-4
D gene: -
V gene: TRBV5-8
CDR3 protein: CASSLGGAANEKLFF
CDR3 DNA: TGTGCCAGCAGCTTGGGTGGTGCAGCTAATGAAAAACTGTTTTTT